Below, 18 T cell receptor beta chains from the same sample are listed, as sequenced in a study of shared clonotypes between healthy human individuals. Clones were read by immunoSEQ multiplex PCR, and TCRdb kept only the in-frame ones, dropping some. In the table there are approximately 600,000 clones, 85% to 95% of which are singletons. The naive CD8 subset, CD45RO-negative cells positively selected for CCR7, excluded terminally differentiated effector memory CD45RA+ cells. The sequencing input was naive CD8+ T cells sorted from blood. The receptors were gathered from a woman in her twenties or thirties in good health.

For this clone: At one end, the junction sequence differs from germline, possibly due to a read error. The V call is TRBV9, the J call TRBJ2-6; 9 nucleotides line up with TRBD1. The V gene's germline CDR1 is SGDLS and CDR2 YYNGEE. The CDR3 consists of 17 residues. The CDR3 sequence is CASGRPVATGGGNVLTF. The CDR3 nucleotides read TGTGCCAGCGGGCGGCCCGTTGCGACAGGGGGGGGCAACGTCCTGACTTTC.

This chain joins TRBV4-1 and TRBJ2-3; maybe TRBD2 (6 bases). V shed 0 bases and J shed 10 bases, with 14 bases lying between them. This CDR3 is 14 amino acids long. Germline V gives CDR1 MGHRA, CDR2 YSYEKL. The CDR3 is CASSQDGGTQAQYF. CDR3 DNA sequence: TGCGCCAGCAGCCAAGATGGTGGGACTCAAGCGCAGTATTTT.

Here the CDR3 reads CASSELPGHMNTEAFF. DNA of the CDR3: TGTGCCAGCAGTGAACTCCCCGGACACATGAACACTGAAGCTTTCTTT. The chain links TRBV6-1 to TRBJ1-1; the D gene is possibly TRBD1 (5 bases). From germline, CDR1 is MNHNS and CDR2 SASEGT. V shed 2 bases and J shed 0 bases, with 13 bases lying between them. This CDR3 is built from 16 residues.

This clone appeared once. The CDR3 here is CASSLGGHSYEQYF. The CDR3 DNA follows: TGTGCCAGCAGCTTAGGGGGACACTCCTACGAGCAGTACTTC. The V call is TRBV13, the J call TRBJ2-7, with a weak D call TRBD1 (6 bases). Trimming took off 0 bases at V and 0 bases at J, with 6 bases between the two ends. CDR3 length: 14 amino acids. The germline CDR1 and CDR2 sequences are PRHDT and FYEKMQ (reference sequence). The entire variable domain, with the rest obtained from reference TRBV13 and TRBJ2-7, is as follows: AAGVIQSPRHLIKEKRETATLKCYPIPRHDTVYWYQQGPGQDPQFLISFYEKMQSDKGSIPDRFSAQQFSDYHSELNMSSLELGDSALYFCASSLGGHSYEQYFGPGTRLTVT.

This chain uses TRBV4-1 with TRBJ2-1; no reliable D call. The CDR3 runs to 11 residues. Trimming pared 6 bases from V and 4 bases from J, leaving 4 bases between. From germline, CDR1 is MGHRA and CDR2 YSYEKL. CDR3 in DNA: TGCGCCAGCAGGTCTTACAATGAGCAGTTCTTC. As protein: CASRSYNEQFF.

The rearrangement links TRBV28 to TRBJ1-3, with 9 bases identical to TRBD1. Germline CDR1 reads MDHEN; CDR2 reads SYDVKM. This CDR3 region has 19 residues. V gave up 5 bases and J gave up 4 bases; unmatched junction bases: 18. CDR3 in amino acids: CASSHSPGQGRYSGNTIYF. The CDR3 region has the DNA TGTGCCAGCAGTCACTCACCGGGACAGGGAAGGTATTCGGGAAACACCATATATTTT.

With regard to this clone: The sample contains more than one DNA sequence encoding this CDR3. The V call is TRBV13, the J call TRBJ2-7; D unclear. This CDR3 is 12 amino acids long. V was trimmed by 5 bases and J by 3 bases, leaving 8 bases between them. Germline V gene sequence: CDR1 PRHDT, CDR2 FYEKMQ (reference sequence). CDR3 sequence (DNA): TGTGCCAGCAGCCTCCTAGGCTACGAGCAGTACTTC. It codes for CASSLLGYEQYF.

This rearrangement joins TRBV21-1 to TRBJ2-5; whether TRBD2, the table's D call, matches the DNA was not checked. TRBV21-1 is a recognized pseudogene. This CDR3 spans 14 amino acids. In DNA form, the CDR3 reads TGTGCCAGCAGCAAAGCGCAGAGCGAAGAGACCCAGTACTTC. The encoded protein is CASSKAQSEETQYF.

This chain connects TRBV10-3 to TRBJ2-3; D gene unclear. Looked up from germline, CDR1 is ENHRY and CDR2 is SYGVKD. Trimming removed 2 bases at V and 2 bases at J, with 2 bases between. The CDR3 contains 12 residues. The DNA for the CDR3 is TGTGCCATCAGTGAGGACACAGATACGCAGTATTTT. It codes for CAISEDTDTQYF.

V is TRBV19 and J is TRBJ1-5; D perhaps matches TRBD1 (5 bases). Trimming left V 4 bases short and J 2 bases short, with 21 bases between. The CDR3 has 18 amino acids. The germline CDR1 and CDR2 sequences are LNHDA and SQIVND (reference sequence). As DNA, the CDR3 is TGTGCCAGTAGTAAGGGGTTCTTATCATCGGACGGCAATCAGCCCCAGCATTTT. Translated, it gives CASSKGFLSSDGNQPQHF.

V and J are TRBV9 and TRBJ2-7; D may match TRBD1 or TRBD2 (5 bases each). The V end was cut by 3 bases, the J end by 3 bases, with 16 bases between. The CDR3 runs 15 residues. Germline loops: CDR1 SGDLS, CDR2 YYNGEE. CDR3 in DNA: TGTGCCAGCAGCGGGGGACGTGCGGTGAACTACGAGCAGTACTTC. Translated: CASSGGRAVNYEQYF.

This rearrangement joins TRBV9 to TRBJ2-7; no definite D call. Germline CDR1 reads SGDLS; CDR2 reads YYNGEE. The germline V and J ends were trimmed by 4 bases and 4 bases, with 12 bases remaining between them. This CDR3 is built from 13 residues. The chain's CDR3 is CASSPGGVYEQYF. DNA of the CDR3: TGTGCCAGCAGCCCCGGTGGGGTGTACGAGCAGTACTTC.

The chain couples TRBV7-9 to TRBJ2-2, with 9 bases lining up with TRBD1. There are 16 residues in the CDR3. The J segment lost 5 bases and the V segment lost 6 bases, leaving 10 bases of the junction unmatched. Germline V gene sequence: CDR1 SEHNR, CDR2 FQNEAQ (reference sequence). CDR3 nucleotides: TGTGCCAGCAGTTCAACCGACAGGGGGAGAACCGGGGAGCTGTTTTTT. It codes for CASSSTDRGRTGELFF.

The CDR3 nucleotides are TGTGCCAGCCTCGGGACAGGGGACTACGAGCAGTACTTC. This translates into CASLGTGDYEQYF. This chain connects TRBV28 to TRBJ2-7; TRBD1 agrees at 10 bases. This CDR3 comprises 13 residues. Germline values: CDR1 MDHEN, CDR2 SYDVKM. With 8 bases clipped from V and 3 bases from J, the junction kept 4 bases outside the gene matches.

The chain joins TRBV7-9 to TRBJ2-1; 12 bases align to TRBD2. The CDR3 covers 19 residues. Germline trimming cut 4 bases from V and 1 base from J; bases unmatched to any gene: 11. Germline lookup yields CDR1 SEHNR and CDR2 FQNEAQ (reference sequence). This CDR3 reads CASSSTPGLAGPSYNEQFF. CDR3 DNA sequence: TGTGCCAGCAGCTCAACTCCGGGACTAGCGGGTCCTTCCTACAATGAGCAGTTCTTC.

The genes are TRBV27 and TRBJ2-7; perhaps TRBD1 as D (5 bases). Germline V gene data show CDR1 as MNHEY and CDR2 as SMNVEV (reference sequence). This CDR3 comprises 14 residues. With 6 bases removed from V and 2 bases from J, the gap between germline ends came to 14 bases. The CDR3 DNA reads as TGTGCCAGCAGCTTAACCACAGGCGCCTACGAGCAGTACTTC. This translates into CASSLTTGAYEQYF.

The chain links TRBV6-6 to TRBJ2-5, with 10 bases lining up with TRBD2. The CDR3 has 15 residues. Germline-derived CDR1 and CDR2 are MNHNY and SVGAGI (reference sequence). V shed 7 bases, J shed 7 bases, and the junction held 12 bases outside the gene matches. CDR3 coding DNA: TGTGCCAGCAAACCGCAGCGGGAGGGTCTGGGGACCCAGTACTTC. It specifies CASKPQREGLGTQYF.

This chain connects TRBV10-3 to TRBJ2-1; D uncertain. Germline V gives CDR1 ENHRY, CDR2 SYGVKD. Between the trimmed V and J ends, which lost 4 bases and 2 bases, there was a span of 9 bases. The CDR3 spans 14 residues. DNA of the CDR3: TGTGCCATCAGTGTATCCCCAACCTACAATGAGCAGTTCTTC. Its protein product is CAISVSPTYNEQFF.